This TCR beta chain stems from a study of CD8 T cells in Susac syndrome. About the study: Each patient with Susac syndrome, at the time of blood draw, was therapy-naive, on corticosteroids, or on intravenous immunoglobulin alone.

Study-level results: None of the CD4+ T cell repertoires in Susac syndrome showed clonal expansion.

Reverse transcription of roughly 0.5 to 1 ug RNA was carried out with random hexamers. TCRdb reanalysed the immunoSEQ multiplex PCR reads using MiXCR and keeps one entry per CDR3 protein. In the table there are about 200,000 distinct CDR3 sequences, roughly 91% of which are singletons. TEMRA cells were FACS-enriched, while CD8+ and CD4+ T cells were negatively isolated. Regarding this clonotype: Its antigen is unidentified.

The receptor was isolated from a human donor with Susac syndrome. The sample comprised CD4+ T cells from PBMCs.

The CDR3 nucleotides are TGTGCCAGCAGTGTGACAGGGTCTCAAGAGACCCAGTACTTC. It is translated as CASSVTGSQETQYF. This sequence joins TRBV28 and TRBJ2-5; the match to TRBD1 covers 7 bases. After removal of 5 bases from V and 2 bases from J, the junction contained 5 bases not matched to a gene. Germline CDR1 and CDR2: MDHEN and SYDVKM. The CDR3 is 14 amino acids.